The present TCR beta chain was sequenced within a study of cytomegalovirus exposure and HLA in healthy donors. PCR amplification relied on 60 Vbeta primers (plus 13 Jbeta primers). Clones were read by immunoSEQ multiplex PCR, and TCRdb kept only the in-frame ones, dropping some. The sample carries 52,000 or so clones, 75% to 80% recorded once. Sequencing was performed on PBMCs. The TCR originated in a woman in her 40s in good health and CMV-seropositive.

This CDR3 reads CASSQDLGGATDTQYF. As DNA, the CDR3 is TGCGCCAGCAGCCAAGATCTGGGGGGGGCCACAGATACGCAGTATTTT. The genes are TRBV4-3 and TRBJ2-3, with D tentatively TRBD2 (7 bases). The CDR3 sequence is 16 residues long. Germline V gene data show CDR1 as LGHNA and CDR2 as YSLEER. Trimming pared 0 bases from V and 2 bases from J, leaving 12 bases between.